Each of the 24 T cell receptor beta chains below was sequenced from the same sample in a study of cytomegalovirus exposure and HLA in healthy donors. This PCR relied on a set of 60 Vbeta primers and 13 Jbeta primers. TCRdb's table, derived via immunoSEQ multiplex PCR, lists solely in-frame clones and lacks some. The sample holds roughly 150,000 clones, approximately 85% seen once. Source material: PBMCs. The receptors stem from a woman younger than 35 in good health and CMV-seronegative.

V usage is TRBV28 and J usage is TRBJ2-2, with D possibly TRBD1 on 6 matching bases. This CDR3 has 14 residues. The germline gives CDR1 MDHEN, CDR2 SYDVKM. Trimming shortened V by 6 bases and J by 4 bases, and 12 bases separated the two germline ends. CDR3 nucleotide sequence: TGTGCCAGCAGCGACAGGTTAATCACCGGGGAGCTGTTTTTT. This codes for CASSDRLITGELFF.

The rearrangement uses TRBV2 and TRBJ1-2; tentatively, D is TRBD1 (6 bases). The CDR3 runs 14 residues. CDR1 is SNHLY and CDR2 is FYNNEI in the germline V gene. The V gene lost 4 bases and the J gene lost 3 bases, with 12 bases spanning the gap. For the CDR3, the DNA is TGTGCCAGCAGTGGAGACAGGACTCACTATGGCTACACCTTC. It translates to CASSGDRTHYGYTF.

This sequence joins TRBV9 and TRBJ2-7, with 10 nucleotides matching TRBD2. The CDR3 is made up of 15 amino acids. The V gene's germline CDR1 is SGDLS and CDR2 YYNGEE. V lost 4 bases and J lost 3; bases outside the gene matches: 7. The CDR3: CASSPEPSGSYEQYF. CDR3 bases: TGTGCCAGCAGCCCGGAACCTAGCGGGAGCTACGAGCAGTACTTC.

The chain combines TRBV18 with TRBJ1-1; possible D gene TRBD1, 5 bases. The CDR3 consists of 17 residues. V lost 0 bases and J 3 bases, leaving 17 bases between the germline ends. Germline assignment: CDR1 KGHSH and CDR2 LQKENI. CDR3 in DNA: TGTGCCAGCTCACCACCGGTGCAGGGAGGAGGGTACACTGAAGCTTTCTTT. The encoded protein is CASSPPVQGGGYTEAFF.

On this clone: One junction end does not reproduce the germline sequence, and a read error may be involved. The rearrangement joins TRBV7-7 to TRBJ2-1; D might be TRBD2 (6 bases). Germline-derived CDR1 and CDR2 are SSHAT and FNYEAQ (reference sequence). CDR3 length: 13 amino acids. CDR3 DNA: TGTGCTAGCAGCCCCCCGGGGCGGGGCGAGCAGTTCTTC. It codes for CASSPPGRGEQFF.

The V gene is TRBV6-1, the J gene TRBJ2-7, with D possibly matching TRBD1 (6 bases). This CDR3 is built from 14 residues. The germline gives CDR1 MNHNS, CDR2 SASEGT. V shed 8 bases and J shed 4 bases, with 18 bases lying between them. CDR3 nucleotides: TGTGCCAGCTCCCAAAGGGACAATCGTTACGAGCAGTACTTC. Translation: CASSQRDNRYEQYF.

The DNA of the CDR3 is TGTGCCAGCAGTCTCCAGGGCGGGAAGGGCCAAGAGACCCAGTACTTC. It yields the protein CASSLQGGKGQETQYF. J is TRBJ2-5 and V is TRBV28; D might be TRBD2 (6 bases). The germline V gene has CDR1 MDHEN and CDR2 SYDVKM. Deletions cut 5 bases from V and 1 base from J, with 17 bases between. CDR3 length equals 16 residues. Full variable domain (rest looked up from reference TRBV28 and TRBJ2-5): DVKVTQSSRYLVKRTGEKVFLECVQDMDHENMFWYRQDPGLGLRLIYFSYDVKMKEKGDIPEGYSVSREKKERFSLILESASTNQTSMYLCASSLQGGKGQETQYFGPGTRLLVL.

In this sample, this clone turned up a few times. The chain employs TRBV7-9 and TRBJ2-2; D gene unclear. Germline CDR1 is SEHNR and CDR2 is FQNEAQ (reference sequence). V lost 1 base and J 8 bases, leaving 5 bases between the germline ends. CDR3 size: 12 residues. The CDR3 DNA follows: TGTGCCAGCAGCTTAGTTTCAGGGGAGCTGTTTTTT. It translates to CASSLVSGELFF.

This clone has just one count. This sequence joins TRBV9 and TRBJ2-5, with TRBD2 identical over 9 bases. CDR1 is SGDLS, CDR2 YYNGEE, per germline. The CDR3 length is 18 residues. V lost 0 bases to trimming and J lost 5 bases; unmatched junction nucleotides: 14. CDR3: CASSVDGGSGRSRETQYF. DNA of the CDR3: TGTGCCAGCAGCGTAGACGGGGGTAGCGGGAGATCGAGGGAGACCCAGTACTTC.

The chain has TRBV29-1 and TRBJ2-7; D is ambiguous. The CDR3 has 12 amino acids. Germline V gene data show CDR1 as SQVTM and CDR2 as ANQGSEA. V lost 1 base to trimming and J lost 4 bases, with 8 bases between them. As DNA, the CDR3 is TGCAGCGTTGAAGGGCATGAATACGAGCAGTACTTC. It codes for CSVEGHEYEQYF.

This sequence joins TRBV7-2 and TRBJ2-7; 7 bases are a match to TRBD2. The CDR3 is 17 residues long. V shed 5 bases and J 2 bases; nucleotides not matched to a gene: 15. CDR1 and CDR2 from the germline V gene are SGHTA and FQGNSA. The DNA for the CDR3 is TGTGCCAGCAGCAACATCCATGGTGTCGGGAGGCCCTACGAGCAGTACTTC. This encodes CASSNIHGVGRPYEQYF.

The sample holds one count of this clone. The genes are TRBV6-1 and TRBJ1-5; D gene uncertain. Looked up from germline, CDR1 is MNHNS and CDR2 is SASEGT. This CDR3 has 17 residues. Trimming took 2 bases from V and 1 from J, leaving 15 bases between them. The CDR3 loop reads CASSESVPGWSNQPQHF. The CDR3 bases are TGTGCCAGCAGTGAAAGTGTTCCGGGTTGGAGCAATCAGCCCCAGCATTTT.

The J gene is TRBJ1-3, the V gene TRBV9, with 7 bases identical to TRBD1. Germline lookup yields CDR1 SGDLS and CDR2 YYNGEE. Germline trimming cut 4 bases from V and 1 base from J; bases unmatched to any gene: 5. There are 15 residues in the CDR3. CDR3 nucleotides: TGTGCCAGCAGCCCTACAGGGGATTCTGGAAACACCATATATTTT. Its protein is CASSPTGDSGNTIYF.

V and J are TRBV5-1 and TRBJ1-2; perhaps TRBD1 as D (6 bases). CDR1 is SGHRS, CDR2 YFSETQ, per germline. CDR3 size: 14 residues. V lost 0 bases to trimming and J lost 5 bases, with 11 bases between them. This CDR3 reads CASSLAGTLYGYTF. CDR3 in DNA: TGCGCCAGCAGCTTGGCCGGGACACTGTATGGCTACACCTTC.

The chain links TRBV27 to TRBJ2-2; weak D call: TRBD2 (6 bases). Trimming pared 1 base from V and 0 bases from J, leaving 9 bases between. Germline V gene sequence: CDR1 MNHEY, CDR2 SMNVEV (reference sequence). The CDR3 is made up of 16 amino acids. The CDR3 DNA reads TGTGCCAGCAGTTTATTGGAGGGTCCGAACACCGGGGAGCTGTTTTTT. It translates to CASSLLEGPNTGELFF.

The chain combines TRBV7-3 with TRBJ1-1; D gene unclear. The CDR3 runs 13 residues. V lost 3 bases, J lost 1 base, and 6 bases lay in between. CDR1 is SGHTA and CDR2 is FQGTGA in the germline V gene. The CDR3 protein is CASSLGRNTEAFF. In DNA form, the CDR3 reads TGTGCCAGCAGCTTGGGCAGGAACACTGAAGCTTTCTTT. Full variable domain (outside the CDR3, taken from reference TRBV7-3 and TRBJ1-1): GAGVSQTPSNKVTEKGKYVELRCDPISGHTALYWYRQSLGQGPEFLIYFQGTGAADDSGLPNDRFFAVRPEGSVSTLKIQRTERGDSAVYLCASSLGRNTEAFFGQGTRLTVV.

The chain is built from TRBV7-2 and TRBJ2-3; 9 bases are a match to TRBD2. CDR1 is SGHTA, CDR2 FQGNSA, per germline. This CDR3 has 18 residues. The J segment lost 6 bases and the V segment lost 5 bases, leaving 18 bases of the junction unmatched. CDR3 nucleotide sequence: TGTGCCAGCAGCACCAGTCTCTTGCGGGGGGGTGGCGGGGATACGCAGTATTTT. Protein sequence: CASSTSLLRGGGGDTQYF.

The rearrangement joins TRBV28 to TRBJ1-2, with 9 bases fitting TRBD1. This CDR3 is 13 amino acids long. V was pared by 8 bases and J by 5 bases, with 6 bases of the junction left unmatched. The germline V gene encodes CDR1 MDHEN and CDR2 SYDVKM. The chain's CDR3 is CASRGQGRYGYTF. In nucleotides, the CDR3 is TGTGCCAGCCGGGGACAGGGAAGATATGGCTACACCTTC.

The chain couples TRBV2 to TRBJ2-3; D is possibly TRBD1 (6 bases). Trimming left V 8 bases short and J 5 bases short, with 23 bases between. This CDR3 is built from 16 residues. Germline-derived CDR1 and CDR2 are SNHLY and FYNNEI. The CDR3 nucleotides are TGTGCCAGCCAAGGGCGGACAGCCCTAGTCCGAGATACGCAGTATTTT. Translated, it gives CASQGRTALVRDTQYF.

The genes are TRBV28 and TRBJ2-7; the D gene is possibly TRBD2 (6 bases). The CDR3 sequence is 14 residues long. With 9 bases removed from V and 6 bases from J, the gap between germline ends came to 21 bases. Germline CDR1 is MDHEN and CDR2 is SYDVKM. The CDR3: CASEVGGRSSEQYF. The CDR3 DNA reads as TGTGCCAGTGAGGTGGGGGGTCGGTCGAGCGAGCAGTACTTC.

CDR3 in DNA: TGCGCCAGCAGCTTTAATAGCTACTCCTACGAGCAGTACTTC. Residues: CASSFNSYSYEQYF. The chain couples TRBV5-1 to TRBJ2-7; D remains unclear. There are 14 residues in the CDR3. The germline V gene has CDR1 SGHRS and CDR2 YFSETQ. Trimming stripped 2 bases from V and 0 bases from J, with 9 bases between.

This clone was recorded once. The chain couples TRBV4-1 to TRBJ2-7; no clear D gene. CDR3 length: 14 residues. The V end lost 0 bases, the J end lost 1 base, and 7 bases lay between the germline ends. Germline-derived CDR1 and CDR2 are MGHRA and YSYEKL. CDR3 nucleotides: TGCGCCAGCAGCCAAGATGAGGCTTCCTACGAGCAGTACTTC. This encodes CASSQDEASYEQYF.

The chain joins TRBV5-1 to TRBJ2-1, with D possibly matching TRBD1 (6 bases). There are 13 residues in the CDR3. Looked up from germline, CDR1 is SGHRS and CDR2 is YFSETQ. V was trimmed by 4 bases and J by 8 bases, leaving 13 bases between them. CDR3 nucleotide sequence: TGCGCCAGCAGCGATAATACAGGGTATGAGCAGTTCTTC. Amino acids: CASSDNTGYEQFF.

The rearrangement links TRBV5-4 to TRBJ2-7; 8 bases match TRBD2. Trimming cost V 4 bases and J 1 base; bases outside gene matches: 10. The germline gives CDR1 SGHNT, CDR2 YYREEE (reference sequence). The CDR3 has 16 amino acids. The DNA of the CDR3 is TGTGCCAGCAGCGCTGCCGGGGGGGAAGGTTCCTACGAGCAGTACTTC. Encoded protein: CASSAAGGEGSYEQYF.